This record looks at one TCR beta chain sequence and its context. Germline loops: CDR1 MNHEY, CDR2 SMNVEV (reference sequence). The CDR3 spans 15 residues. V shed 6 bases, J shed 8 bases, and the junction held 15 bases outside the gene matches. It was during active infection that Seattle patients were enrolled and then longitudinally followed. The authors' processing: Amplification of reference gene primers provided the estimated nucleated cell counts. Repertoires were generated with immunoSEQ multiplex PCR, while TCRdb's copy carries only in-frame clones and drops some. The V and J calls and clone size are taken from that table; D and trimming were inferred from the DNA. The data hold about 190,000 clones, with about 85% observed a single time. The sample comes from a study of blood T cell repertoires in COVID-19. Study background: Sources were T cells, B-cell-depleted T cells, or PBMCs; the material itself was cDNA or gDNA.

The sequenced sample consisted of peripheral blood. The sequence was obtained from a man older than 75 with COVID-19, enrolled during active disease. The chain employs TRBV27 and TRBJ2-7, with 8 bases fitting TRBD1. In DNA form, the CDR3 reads TGTGCCAGCAGCCCTGGGTGGGGACAGGTATCTCAGCAGTACTTC. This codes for CASSPGWGQVSQQYF.